A single sample gave rise to the 24 T cell receptor beta chains below, sequenced in a study of T cell responses to AZD1222 COVID-19 vaccine. Sequencing used immunoSEQ multiplex PCR; TCRdb keeps in-frame clones, though not all of them. The sample carries some 130,000 clones, about nine tenths recorded once. The sequenced sample was peripheral blood, obtained on day 0 of AZD1222 vaccination. The receptor set was obtained from an adult in good health.

This chain connects TRBV28 to TRBJ1-2; D ambiguous. Germline-derived CDR1 and CDR2 are MDHEN and SYDVKM. CDR3 length equals 13 residues. Trimming removed 5 bases at V and 2 bases at J, with 9 bases between. The CDR3 nucleotides read TGTGCCAGCAGTCCCCAACCCAACTATGGCTACACCTTC. Its translation: CASSPQPNYGYTF.

The chain carries TRBV7-2 and TRBJ1-1; D remains unclear. Per germline, CDR1 SGHTA and CDR2 FQGNSA. V was trimmed by 1 base and J by 0 bases, leaving 9 bases between them. The CDR3 totals 15 residues. Here the CDR3 DNA reads TGTGCCAGCAGCTTAGAGGTGTTCATGAACACTGAAGCTTTCTTT. Protein: CASSLEVFMNTEAFF.

As concerns this clone: At one boundary the junction diverges from the germline segment, which might be a read error. The CDR3 reads CASSITGRHNEQFF. In DNA form, the CDR3 reads TGTGCCAGCAGCATAACGGGCCGCCACAATGAGCAGTTCTTC. The chain joins TRBV7-3 to TRBJ2-1, with D uncertain. Germline V gene lookup returns CDR1 SGHTA and CDR2 FQGTGA. This CDR3 is 14 amino acids long. Full variable domain (rest looked up from reference TRBV7-3 and TRBJ2-1): GAGVSQTPSNKVTEKGKYVELRCDPISGHTALYWYRQSLGQGPEFLIYFQGTGAADDSGLPNDRFFAVRPEGSVSTLKIQRTERGDSAVYLCASSITGRHNEQFFGPGTRLTVL.

This clone showed up just once. The V and J genes are TRBV9 and TRBJ1-1, with D possibly being TRBD1 (6 bases). The CDR3 sequence is 15 residues long. CDR1 and CDR2 (germline): SGDLS, YYNGEE. Between the trimmed V and J ends, which lost 0 bases and 0 bases, there was a span of 9 bases. The CDR3 DNA reads as TGTGCCAGCAGCGTAGGTCAGGGGATGAACACTGAAGCTTTCTTT. Protein: CASSVGQGMNTEAFF.

V usage is TRBV29-1 and J usage is TRBJ2-7; tentative D call: TRBD2 (5 bases). Germline V lookup: CDR1 SQVTM, CDR2 ANQGSEA. CDR3 size: 11 residues. V was shortened by 4 bases and J by 4 bases, with 8 bases between the two germline ends. CDR3 sequence reads: CSVAGGYEQYF. The CDR3 DNA follows: TGCAGCGTTGCCGGCGGGTACGAGCAGTACTTC.

V and J are TRBV28 and TRBJ1-2; TRBD1 agrees at 8 bases. The V gene end was trimmed by 7 bases and the J gene end by 2 bases; junction bases not matched to a gene: 6. CDR3 size: 14 residues. In germline, CDR1 is MDHEN, CDR2 SYDVKM. CDR3 DNA: TGTGCCAGCAAGGTCCGGACAGGGAACTATGGCTACACCTTC. It is translated as CASKVRTGNYGYTF.

This clone was recorded only once. The chain is built from TRBV5-1 and TRBJ1-3; D is unclear. Germline CDR1 and CDR2: SGHRS and YFSETQ. V dropped 0 bases and J dropped 0 bases, with 10 bases sitting between them. The CDR3 consists of 16 residues. The CDR3 sequence: CASSLDGLGSGNTIYF. The CDR3 bases are TGCGCCAGCAGCTTGGATGGGTTAGGCTCTGGAAACACCATATATTTT.

This sequence joins TRBV6-5 and TRBJ2-7; 8 bases map to TRBD1. This CDR3 is built from 14 residues. Germline V CDR1 and CDR2: MNHEY, SVGAGI. J lost 3 bases, V lost 0 bases, and 1 base had no gene match. CDR3 nucleotide sequence: TGTGCCAGCAGTTACTCTGACAGGGGCTACGAGCAGTACTTC. It yields the protein CASSYSDRGYEQYF.

J is TRBJ1-2 and V is TRBV27; D remains ambiguous. Trimming took off 6 bases at V and 3 bases at J, with 14 bases between the two ends. Germline V lookup: CDR1 MNHEY, CDR2 SMNVEV (reference sequence). There are 14 residues in the CDR3. For the CDR3, the DNA is TGTGCCAGCAGCCCCAGCGTCAATTACTATGGCTACACCTTC. It is translated as CASSPSVNYYGYTF.

V gene TRBV7-9 combines with J gene TRBJ1-5, with TRBD1 identical over 7 bases. V shed 5 bases, J shed 0 bases, and the junction held 4 bases outside the gene matches. Germline lookup yields CDR1 SEHNR and CDR2 FQNEAQ (reference sequence). CDR3 length equals 15 residues. The CDR3 nucleotides are TGTGCCAGCAGCGTCGGGACAGTTAGCAATCAGCCCCAGCATTTT. Its translation: CASSVGTVSNQPQHF.

The CDR3 protein is CSVQDRGLYGYTF. CDR3 nucleotides: TGCAGCGTACAGGACAGGGGGCTCTATGGCTACACCTTC. The V call is TRBV29-1, the J call TRBJ1-2, with 11 bases aligning to TRBD1. CDR3 size: 13 residues. J gave up 4 bases and V 6 bases, and 4 bases lay outside the gene matches. Germline V CDR1 and CDR2: SQVTM, ANQGSEA.

The rearrangement joins TRBV5-4 to TRBJ2-1, with TRBD1 identical over 11 bases. CDR1 is SGHNT and CDR2 is YYREEE in the germline V gene (reference sequence). V trimming: 3 bases; J trimming: 2 bases; junction bases outside the gene matches: 10. The CDR3 has 18 amino acids. CDR3 sequence reads: CASSYTGTGGFTYNEQFF. CDR3 in DNA: TGTGCCAGCAGCTATACCGGGACAGGGGGTTTCACCTACAATGAGCAGTTCTTC.

This rearrangement joins TRBV9 to TRBJ1-1; D is undetermined. CDR1 SGDLS and CDR2 YYNGEE come from the germline V gene. Trimming stripped 0 bases from V and 5 bases from J, with 8 bases between. The CDR3 has 13 amino acids. CDR3 protein: CASSVETATEAFF. The CDR3, as DNA: TGTGCCAGCAGCGTAGAAACAGCTACTGAAGCTTTCTTT.

The chain couples TRBV24-1 to TRBJ2-3; D remains ambiguous. The germline CDR1 and CDR2 sequences are KGHDR and SFDVKD. Trimming pared 9 bases from V and 5 bases from J, leaving 14 bases between. The CDR3 consists of 13 residues. The CDR3: CATEPRVGDTQYF. The CDR3 DNA is TGTGCCACCGAGCCTCGTGTGGGAGATACGCAGTATTTT.

This clone has just one count. V is TRBV6-5 and J is TRBJ2-2, with D hard to call. This CDR3 has 15 residues. V was clipped by 0 bases and J by 1 base, with 6 bases between them. From germline, CDR1 is MNHEY and CDR2 SVGAGI. The CDR3 loop is CASSYSNRNTGELFF. For the CDR3, the DNA is TGTGCCAGCAGTTACTCGAACAGGAACACCGGGGAGCTGTTTTTT.

The chain has TRBV11-2 and TRBJ1-3, with D perhaps matching TRBD1 (6 bases). The CDR3 runs 13 residues. Trimming pared 3 bases from V and 7 bases from J, leaving 10 bases between. Germline-derived CDR1 and CDR2 are SGHAT and FQNNGV. In nucleotides, the CDR3 is TGTGCCAGCAGCTTGAAGGGGGGGAACACCATATATTTT. This codes for CASSLKGGNTIYF.

The chain recombines TRBV28 with TRBJ1-2; D is unresolved. The V gene lost 10 bases and the J gene lost 5 bases, with 8 bases spanning the gap. This CDR3 contains 10 residues. From germline, CDR1 is MDHEN and CDR2 SYDVKM. CDR3 amino acids: CATHQYGYTF. CDR3 DNA: TGTGCCACGCACCAATATGGCTACACCTTC.

The rearrangement uses TRBV6-2 or TRBV6-3 and TRBJ1-2; no clear D gene. The CDR3 sequence is 15 residues long. Trimming removed 4 bases at V and 10 bases at J, with 22 bases between. In germline, CDR1 is MNHEY, CDR2 SVGEGT. CDR3 nucleotide sequence: TGTGCCAGCAGTTTCGAGGGCACCATTCGGCGGGACTACACCTTC. This codes for CASSFEGTIRRDYTF.

The sample holds one count of this clone. The chain couples TRBV7-9 to TRBJ2-7, with D possibly matching TRBD2 (6 bases). V dropped 5 bases and J dropped 3 bases, with 14 bases sitting between them. The CDR3 has 14 amino acids. Germline V gene data show CDR1 as SEHNR and CDR2 as FQNEAQ (reference sequence). The DNA for the CDR3 is TGTGCCAGCAGCGCACCGGGACTGAGCTACGAGCAGTACTTC. Encoded protein: CASSAPGLSYEQYF.

The chain carries TRBV27 and TRBJ1-6; unclear D gene. CDR3 size: 14 residues. Germline V gene sequence: CDR1 MNHEY, CDR2 SMNVEV (reference sequence). V was trimmed by 3 bases and J by 7 bases, leaving 10 bases between them. The CDR3: CASSFYGGNSPLHF. DNA of the CDR3: TGTGCCAGCAGTTTCTACGGAGGAAATTCACCCCTCCACTTT.

The chain carries TRBV24-1 and TRBJ1-5; the D gene is possibly TRBD1 (6 bases). The CDR3 is made up of 13 amino acids. V lost 10 bases to trimming and J lost 3 bases, with 12 bases between them. Germline values: CDR1 KGHDR, CDR2 SFDVKD. The CDR3 DNA reads as TGTGCCACGGGCGACAGGTACAATCAGCCCCAGCATTTT. It codes for CATGDRYNQPQHF.

Regarding this clone: A junction boundary mismatches the germline segment, possibly from a read error. The chain has TRBV12-3 or TRBV12-4 and TRBJ1-1; 8 bases agree with TRBD1. The CDR3 is 13 amino acids. The CDR3 sequence is CASDRQGNAEAFF. In DNA, the CDR3 is TGTGCCTCCGACCGACAGGGGAACGCTGAAGCTTTCTTT.

The chain employs TRBV27 and TRBJ2-1; perhaps TRBD1 as D (6 bases). The CDR3 covers 14 residues. Trimming shortened V by 6 bases and J by 7 bases, and 16 bases separated the two germline ends. The germline V gene encodes CDR1 MNHEY and CDR2 SMNVEV (reference sequence). CDR3 residues: CASRQGSAGNEQFF. The CDR3 DNA reads TGTGCCAGCAGGCAGGGGTCCGCAGGGAATGAGCAGTTCTTC.

The V call is TRBV5-6, the J call TRBJ1-4, with 8 bases lining up with TRBD1. Germline CDR1 reads SGHDT; CDR2 reads YYEEEE. Trimming cost V 2 bases and J 2 bases; bases outside gene matches: 8. The CDR3 runs to 17 residues. The CDR3 coding sequence is TGTGCCAGCAGCTTTGGGACAGGCACTGGGACTAATGAAAAACTGTTTTTT. Translating gives CASSFGTGTGTNEKLFF.